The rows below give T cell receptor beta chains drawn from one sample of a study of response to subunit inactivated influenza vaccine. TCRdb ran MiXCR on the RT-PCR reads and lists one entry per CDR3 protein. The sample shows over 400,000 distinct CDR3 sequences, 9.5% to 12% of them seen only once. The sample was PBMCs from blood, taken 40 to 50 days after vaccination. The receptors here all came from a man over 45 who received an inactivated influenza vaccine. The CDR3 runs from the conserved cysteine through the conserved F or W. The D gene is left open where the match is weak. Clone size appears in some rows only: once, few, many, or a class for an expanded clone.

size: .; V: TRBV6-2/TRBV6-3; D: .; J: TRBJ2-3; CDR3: CASSYSGGATDTQYF; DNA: TGTGCCAGCAGTTACAGTGGCGGGGCCACAGATACGCAGTATTTT
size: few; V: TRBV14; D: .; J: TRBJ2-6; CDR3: CASSQRQGLSGANVLTF; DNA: TGTGCCAGCAGCCAGCGGCAGGGCCTCTCTGGGGCCAACGTCCTGACTTTC
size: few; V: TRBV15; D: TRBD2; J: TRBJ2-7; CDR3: CATSSPSGETYEQYF; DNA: TGTGCCACCAGCAGTCCTAGCGGTGAAACCTACGAGCAGTACTTC
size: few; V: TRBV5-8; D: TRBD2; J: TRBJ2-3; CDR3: CASSSRLARSDTQYF; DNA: TGTGCCAGCAGCTCACGACTAGCGCGTTCTGATACGCAGTATTTT
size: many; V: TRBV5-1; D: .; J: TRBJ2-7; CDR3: CASSLKTTQSYEQYF; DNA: TGCGCCAGCAGCTTGAAAACAACGCAATCCTACGAGCAGTACTTC
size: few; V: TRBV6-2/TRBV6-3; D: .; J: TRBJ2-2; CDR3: CASTDSWNTGELFF; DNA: TGTGCCAGCACGGACAGCTGGAACACCGGGGAGCTGTTTTTT
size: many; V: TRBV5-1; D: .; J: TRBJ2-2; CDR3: CASSLAPNTGELFF; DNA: TGCGCCAGCAGCTTGGCACCGAACACCGGGGAGCTGTTTTTT
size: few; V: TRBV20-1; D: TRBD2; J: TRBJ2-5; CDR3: CSARDFGSGPGETQYF; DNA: TGCAGTGCTAGAGATTTTGGTAGCGGGCCGGGGGAGACCCAGTACTTC
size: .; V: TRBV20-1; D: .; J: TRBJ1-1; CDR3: CSAPVGLKGNTEAFF; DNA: TGCAGTGCCCCGGTAGGGTTAAAGGGGAACACTGAAGCTTTCTTT
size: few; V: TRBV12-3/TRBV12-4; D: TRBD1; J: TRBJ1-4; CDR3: CASSQGGEKKLFF; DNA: TGTGCCAGCAGTCAGGGGGGCGAGAAAAAACTGTTTTTT
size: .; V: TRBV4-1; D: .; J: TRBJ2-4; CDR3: CASSQGAWKAQNIQYF; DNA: TGCGCCAGCAGCCAAGGGGCCTGGAAGGCCCAAAACATTCAGTACTTC
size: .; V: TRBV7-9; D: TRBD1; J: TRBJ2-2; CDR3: CASSYGQGGGGELFF; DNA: TGTGCCAGCAGCTATGGACAGGGAGGCGGCGGGGAGCTGTTTTTT
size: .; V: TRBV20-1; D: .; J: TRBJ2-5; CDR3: CSARGAPGQQETQYF; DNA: TGCAGTGCTAGAGGGGCACCGGGGCAACAAGAGACCCAGTACTTC
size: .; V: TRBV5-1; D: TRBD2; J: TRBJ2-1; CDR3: CASSLVWGGYNEQFF; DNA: TGCGCCAGCAGCTTGGTGTGGGGGGGCTACAATGAGCAGTTCTTC
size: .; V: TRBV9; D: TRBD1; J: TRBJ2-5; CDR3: CASSVVQGARETQYF; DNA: TGTGCCAGCAGCGTAGTCCAGGGGGCGAGAGAGACCCAGTACTTC
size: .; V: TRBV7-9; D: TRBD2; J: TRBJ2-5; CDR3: CASRGGNKETQYF; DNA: TGTGCCAGCCGCGGGGGGAACAAAGAGACCCAGTACTTC
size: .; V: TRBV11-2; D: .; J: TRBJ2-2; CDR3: CASSLDPGELFF; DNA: TGTGCCAGCAGCTTAGATCCCGGGGAGCTGTTTTTT
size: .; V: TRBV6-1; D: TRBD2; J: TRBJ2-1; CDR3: CASTLLPGGGSNEQFF; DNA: TGTGCCAGCACCCTCCTTCCGGGCGGGGGATCCAATGAGCAGTTCTTC
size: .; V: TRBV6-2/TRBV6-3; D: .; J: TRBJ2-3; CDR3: CASSYSAGMVEDTQYF; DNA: TGTGCCAGCAGTTACTCGGCAGGGATGGTGGAAGATACGCAGTATTTT
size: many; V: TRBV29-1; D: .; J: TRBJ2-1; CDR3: CSVYGQGGINEQFF; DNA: TGCAGCGTTTATGGACAGGGAGGGATCAATGAGCAGTTCTTC
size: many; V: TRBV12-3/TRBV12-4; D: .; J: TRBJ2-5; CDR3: CASSFGIEGMGTQYF; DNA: TGTGCCAGCAGTTTCGGCATTGAGGGTATGGGGACCCAGTACTTC
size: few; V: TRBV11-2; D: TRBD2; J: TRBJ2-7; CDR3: CASSRTSGGNSYEQYF; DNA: TGTGCCAGCAGCCGGACTAGCGGGGGGAACTCCTACGAGCAGTACTTC
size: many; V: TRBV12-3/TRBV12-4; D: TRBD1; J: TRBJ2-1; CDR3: CASSLWGDRVSYNEQFF; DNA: TGTGCCAGCAGTTTATGGGGCGACAGGGTGTCTTACAATGAGCAGTTCTTC
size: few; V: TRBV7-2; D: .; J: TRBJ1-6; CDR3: CASSLVGELGSPLHF; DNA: TGTGCCAGCAGCTTAGTTGGGGAGTTAGGTTCACCCCTCCACTTT
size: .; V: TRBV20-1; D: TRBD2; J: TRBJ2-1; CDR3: CSAATSGYNEQFF; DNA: TGCAGTGCGGCGACTAGCGGTTACAATGAGCAGTTCTTC